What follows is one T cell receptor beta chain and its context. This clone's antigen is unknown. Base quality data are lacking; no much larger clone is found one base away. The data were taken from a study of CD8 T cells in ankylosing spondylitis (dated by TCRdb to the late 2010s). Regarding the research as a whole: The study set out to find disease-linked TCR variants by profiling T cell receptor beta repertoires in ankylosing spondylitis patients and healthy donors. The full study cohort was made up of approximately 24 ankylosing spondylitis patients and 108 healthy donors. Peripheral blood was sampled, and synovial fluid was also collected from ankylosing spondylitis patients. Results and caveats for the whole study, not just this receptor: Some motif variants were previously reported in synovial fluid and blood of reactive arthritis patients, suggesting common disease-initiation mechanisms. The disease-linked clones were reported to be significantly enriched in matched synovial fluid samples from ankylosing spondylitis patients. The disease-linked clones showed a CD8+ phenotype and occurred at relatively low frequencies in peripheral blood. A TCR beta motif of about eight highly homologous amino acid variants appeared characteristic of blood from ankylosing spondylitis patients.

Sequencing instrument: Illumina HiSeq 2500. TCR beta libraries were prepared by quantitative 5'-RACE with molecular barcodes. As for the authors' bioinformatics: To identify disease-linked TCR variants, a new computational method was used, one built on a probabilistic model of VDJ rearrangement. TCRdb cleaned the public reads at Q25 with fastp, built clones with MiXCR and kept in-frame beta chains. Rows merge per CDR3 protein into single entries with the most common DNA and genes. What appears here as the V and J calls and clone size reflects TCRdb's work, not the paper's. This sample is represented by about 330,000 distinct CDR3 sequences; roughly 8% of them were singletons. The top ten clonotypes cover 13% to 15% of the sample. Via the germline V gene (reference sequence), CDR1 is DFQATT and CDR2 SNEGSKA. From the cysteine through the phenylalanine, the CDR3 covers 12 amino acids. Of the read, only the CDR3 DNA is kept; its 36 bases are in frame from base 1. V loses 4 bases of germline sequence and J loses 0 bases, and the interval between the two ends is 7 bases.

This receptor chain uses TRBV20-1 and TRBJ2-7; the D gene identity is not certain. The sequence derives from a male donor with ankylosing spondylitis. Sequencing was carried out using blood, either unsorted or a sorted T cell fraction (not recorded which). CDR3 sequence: CSAKPTSYEQYF. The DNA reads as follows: TGCAGTGCTAAGCCCACCTCCTACGAGCAGTACTTC.